The 11 T cell receptor beta chains given below trace back to one sample, sequenced in a study of shared clonotypes between healthy human individuals. Profiled with immunoSEQ multiplex PCR; TCRdb holds only in-frame clones, not every one. The table records over 2,000,000 clones, just over 90% of them present only once. Naive CD8 cells, CD45RO-negative and positively selected for CCR7, excluded terminally differentiated effector memory CD45RA+ cells. The specimen was naive CD8+ T cells from PBMCs. All receptors come from a man between 18 and 29 years old in good health. Some clones in this sample may be carry-over from other donors' samples.

As for this clone: In the same sample, other DNA sequences code for this CDR3. V usage is TRBV28 and J usage is TRBJ2-7; D gene ambiguous. Between the trimmed V and J ends, which lost 7 bases and 3 bases, there was a span of 7 bases. The CDR3 covers 11 residues. Looked up from germline, CDR1 is MDHEN and CDR2 is SYDVKM. CDR3 amino acids: CASTLGYEQYF. DNA of the CDR3: TGTGCCAGCACCCTGGGCTACGAGCAGTACTTC.

In this sample, this clone turned up once. The chain couples TRBV7-9 to TRBJ2-5, with 7 bases matching TRBD2. The germline V gene has CDR1 SEHNR and CDR2 FQNEAQ (reference sequence). Trimming at V came to 1 base and at J to 2 bases, leaving 4 bases not matched to a gene. This CDR3 is built from 15 residues. The CDR3 nucleotides are TGTGCCAGCAGCTTAGAGGCTAGCGGTCAAGAGACCCAGTACTTC. Translated: CASSLEASGQETQYF. Combining the CDR3 with reference TRBV7-9 and TRBJ2-5 gives the whole variable domain DTGVSQNPRHKITKRGQNVTFRCDPISEHNRLYWYRQTLGQGPEFLTYFQNEAQLEKSRLLSDRFSAERPKGSFSTLEIQRTEQGDSAMYLCASSLEASGQETQYFGPGTRLLVL.

V is TRBV4-1 and J is TRBJ2-5; possibly TRBD2 for D (5 bases). Germline V gene sequence: CDR1 MGHRA, CDR2 YSYEKL. Trimming left V 4 bases short and J 2 bases short, with 11 bases between. This CDR3 contains 14 residues. DNA of the CDR3: TGCGCCAGCAGCCCTTCTAGAGGGCAAGAGACCCAGTACTTC. Residues: CASSPSRGQETQYF.

The chain joins TRBV9 to TRBJ2-3; 10 nucleotides match TRBD2. This CDR3 region has 15 residues. Germline trimming cut 7 bases from V and 2 bases from J; bases unmatched to any gene: 7. Germline V gene lookup returns CDR1 SGDLS and CDR2 YYNGEE. The CDR3 region is CASAPSGSATDTQYF. Written as DNA, the CDR3 is TGTGCCAGCGCCCCTAGCGGGAGCGCCACAGATACGCAGTATTTT.

The V gene is TRBV15, the J gene TRBJ2-1; the D is unclear. From germline, CDR1 is LNHNV and CDR2 YYDKDF (reference sequence). The ends were cut back, 6 bases at V and 0 bases at J, with 15 bases in the middle. The CDR3 covers 16 residues. The CDR3 bases are TGTGCCACCAGGGTGACACCAGGTAGCTCCTACAATGAGCAGTTCTTC. The encoded protein is CATRVTPGSSYNEQFF.

CDR3 in amino acids: CASSHGRDPSEQYF. In nucleotides, the CDR3 is TGCGCCAGCAGCCACGGCCGGGACCCTAGCGAGCAGTACTTC. The chain links TRBV4-3 to TRBJ2-7; D tentatively fits TRBD1 or TRBD2 (5 bases each). The CDR3 runs 14 residues. V was cut by 3 bases and J by 6 bases, with 15 bases left in between. The germline V gene has CDR1 LGHNA and CDR2 YSLEER.

V is TRBV27 and J is TRBJ1-5; 11 bases line up with TRBD1. CDR3 length equals 16 residues. V shed 4 bases and J 5 bases; nucleotides not matched to a gene: 7. Germline CDR1 MNHEY, CDR2 SMNVEV (reference sequence). The CDR3 DNA reads as TGTGCCAGCAGTTCAGGGGACAGGGGGTTGCATCAGCCCCAGCATTTT. Translated, it gives CASSSGDRGLHQPQHF.

The chain carries TRBV5-4 and TRBJ2-5, with 13 bases lining up with TRBD2. Germline V CDR1 and CDR2: SGHNT, YYREEE (reference sequence). V lost 4 bases to trimming and J lost 2 bases; unmatched junction nucleotides: 5. This CDR3 is built from 16 residues. In DNA form, the CDR3 reads TGTGCCAGCAGCCCCGGACTAGCGGGGGTACAAGAGACCCAGTACTTC. This gives the protein CASSPGLAGVQETQYF.

J is TRBJ2-1 and V is TRBV11-3; no clear D gene. Trimming took off 1 base at V and 0 bases at J, with 10 bases between the two ends. The length of the CDR3 is 16 residues. Germline V gene data show CDR1 as SGHNT and CDR2 as YENEEA. CDR3 in DNA: TGTGCCAGCAGCTTAGTTACTCAGAGCTCCTACAATGAGCAGTTCTTC. This codes for CASSLVTQSSYNEQFF.

The chain uses TRBV30 and TRBJ2-1; no clear D gene. With 0 bases removed from V and 4 bases from J, the gap between germline ends came to 13 bases. The CDR3 runs to 15 residues. From germline, CDR1 is GTSNPN and CDR2 SVGIG (reference sequence). CDR3 in DNA: TGTGCCTGGAGTGTAGCTAGAGGTGGGTACAATGAGCAGTTCTTC. The encoded protein is CAWSVARGGYNEQFF.

The chain joins TRBV4-2 to TRBJ2-1; 13 bases are shared with TRBD2. Germline CDR1 LGHNA, CDR2 YNFKEQ. Losses at the gene ends were 4 bases for V and 3 bases for J; bases not matched to a gene: 3. The CDR3 is 16 residues long. CDR3: CASSLGTSGIYNEQFF. The CDR3 bases are TGTGCCAGCAGCCTCGGGACTAGCGGGATCTACAATGAGCAGTTCTTC.